This passage covers 12 T cell receptor beta chains from one sample sequenced in a study of blood T cells in healthy people across ages. Next came a second PCR, run for roughly 7 to 12 cycles, which used a sample-barcoded 5' primer along with a J-beta primer mix. Using its own MiXCR run on the 5' RACE reads, TCRdb lists one record per CDR3 protein. The data contain nearly 1 million distinct CDR3 sequences, roughly 47% of them singletons. The sample taken for sequencing was blood. The receptors here all came from a woman aged 55-69 years in good health.

This clonotype turned up a few times. The V call is TRBV20-1, the J call TRBJ2-1; D is unclear. Trimming pared 2 bases from V and 4 bases from J, leaving 15 bases between. CDR3 length equals 15 residues. Per germline, CDR1 DFQATT and CDR2 SNEGSKA (reference sequence). The CDR3 spells CSARTLRLGYNEQFF. The CDR3 DNA reads as TGCAGTGCTAGAACGTTACGGCTGGGGTACAATGAGCAGTTCTTC.

This clonotype occurred a few times. J is TRBJ2-3 and V is TRBV6-6; tentative D call: TRBD2 (6 bases). Germline V CDR1 and CDR2: MNHNY, SVGAGI (reference sequence). The CDR3 totals 15 residues. The ends were cut back, 5 bases at V and 1 base at J, with 13 bases in the middle. CDR3 amino acids: CASSGYGGGTDTQYF. CDR3 in DNA: TGTGCCAGCAGTGGATATGGAGGGGGCACAGATACGCAGTATTTT.

The chain joins TRBV20-1 to TRBJ2-7; no clear D gene. Germline V gene lookup returns CDR1 DFQATT and CDR2 SNEGSKA (reference sequence). Deletions cut 5 bases from V and 3 bases from J, with 11 bases between. This CDR3 comprises 12 residues. CDR3 loop: CSAGRWGYEQYF. CDR3 DNA sequence: TGCAGTGCTGGACGGTGGGGCTACGAGCAGTACTTC.

The chain is built from TRBV28 and TRBJ2-3; 8 bases map to TRBD2. The V gene's germline CDR1 is MDHEN and CDR2 SYDVKM. Trimming removed 1 base from V and 9 bases from J; junction bases left unmatched: 6. This CDR3 is built from 14 residues. CDR3 in amino acids: CASSLYGAGGTQYF. In DNA, the CDR3 is TGTGCCAGCAGTTTATACGGCGCGGGAGGAACGCAGTATTTT. The variable domain in full, completed from reference TRBV28 and TRBJ2-3, reads DVKVTQSSRYLVKRTGEKVFLECVQDMDHENMFWYRQDPGLGLRLIYFSYDVKMKEKGDIPEGYSVSREKKERFSLILESASTNQTSMYLCASSLYGAGGTQYFGPGTRLTVL.

The rearrangement joins TRBV3-1 to TRBJ2-1; 11 bases map to TRBD2. The CDR3 runs 16 residues. Germline loops: CDR1 LGHDT, CDR2 YNNKEL (reference sequence). V shed 4 bases, J shed 6 bases, and the junction held 8 bases outside the gene matches. CDR3 loop: CASSPILAGERNEQFF. The CDR3 DNA is TGTGCCAGCAGCCCGATACTAGCGGGAGAGCGCAATGAGCAGTTCTTC.

This chain uses TRBV11-2 with TRBJ2-3; TRBD2 aligns across 13 bases. CDR1 is SGHAT and CDR2 is FQNNGV in the germline V gene. The V segment lost 5 bases and the J segment 8 bases; nucleotides outside the gene matches: 13. This CDR3 has 17 residues. CDR3 sequence: CASSPLRTSGRYVTQYF. CDR3 coding DNA: TGTGCCAGCAGCCCCCTAAGGACTAGCGGGAGATACGTTACGCAGTATTTT.

To note about this clonotype: The junction and the germline gene differ at one end; a read error may be behind it. The V gene is TRBV20-1, the J gene TRBJ2-5; 10 bases are shared with TRBD1. Germline-derived CDR1 and CDR2 are DFQATT and SNEGSKA (reference sequence). CDR3 length: 16 amino acids. The CDR3 nucleotides are TGTAGTGCCAAAAAACCGGGGACAGGGGTTCGGGAGACCCAGTACTTC. Amino acids: CSAKKPGTGVRETQYF.

As concerns this clonotype: A read error may produce the germline difference seen at one junction end. This sequence joins TRBV10-3 and TRBJ1-2; 7 positions match TRBD1. This CDR3 has 14 amino acids. CDR1 and CDR2 from the germline V gene are ENHRY and SYGVKD. CDR3 sequence (DNA): TGTGCCATCAGAGGGGACAGCTTTAACTATGGCTACACTTTC. This encodes CAIRGDSFNYGYTF.

This chain connects TRBV3-1 to TRBJ2-5; D may be TRBD1 (6 bases). The V gene lost 9 bases and the J gene lost 4 bases, with 15 bases spanning the gap. CDR1 and CDR2 from the germline V gene are LGHDT and YNNKEL (reference sequence). The CDR3 length is 13 residues. CDR3 residues: CASKGQLRETQYF. The CDR3 nucleotides are TGTGCCAGTAAAGGACAGTTGAGAGAGACCCAGTACTTC.

This clonotype was detected only once. The chain has TRBV15 and TRBJ2-7; D might be TRBD2 (6 bases). The CDR3 is made up of 14 amino acids. V lost 0 bases, J lost 3 bases, and 9 bases lay in between. Germline CDR1 LNHNV, CDR2 YYDKDF (reference sequence). The CDR3 is CATSRDIGGYEQYF. The CDR3 bases are TGTGCCACCAGCAGAGATATCGGGGGCTACGAGCAGTACTTC.

This chain uses TRBV3-1 with TRBJ1-2; 7 nucleotides agree with TRBD1. Germline assignment: CDR1 LGHDT and CDR2 YNNKEL (reference sequence). V was clipped by 5 bases and J by 5 bases; unmatched bases: 11. There are 15 residues in the CDR3. The CDR3 protein is CASSGRWDSNYGYTF. Written as DNA, the CDR3 is TGTGCCAGCAGCGGCCGCTGGGACAGCAATTATGGCTACACCTTC.

The gene calls are TRBV27 and TRBJ2-5, with a tentative D call TRBD1 (6 bases). CDR3 length: 13 residues. CDR1 MNHEY and CDR2 SMNVEV come from the germline V gene (reference sequence). The germline V and J ends were trimmed by 2 bases and 11 bases, with 15 bases remaining between them. The CDR3 protein is CASSLGGDNEQYF. The CDR3 nucleotides read TGTGCCAGCAGTTTAGGGGGCGACAATGAGCAGTACTTC.